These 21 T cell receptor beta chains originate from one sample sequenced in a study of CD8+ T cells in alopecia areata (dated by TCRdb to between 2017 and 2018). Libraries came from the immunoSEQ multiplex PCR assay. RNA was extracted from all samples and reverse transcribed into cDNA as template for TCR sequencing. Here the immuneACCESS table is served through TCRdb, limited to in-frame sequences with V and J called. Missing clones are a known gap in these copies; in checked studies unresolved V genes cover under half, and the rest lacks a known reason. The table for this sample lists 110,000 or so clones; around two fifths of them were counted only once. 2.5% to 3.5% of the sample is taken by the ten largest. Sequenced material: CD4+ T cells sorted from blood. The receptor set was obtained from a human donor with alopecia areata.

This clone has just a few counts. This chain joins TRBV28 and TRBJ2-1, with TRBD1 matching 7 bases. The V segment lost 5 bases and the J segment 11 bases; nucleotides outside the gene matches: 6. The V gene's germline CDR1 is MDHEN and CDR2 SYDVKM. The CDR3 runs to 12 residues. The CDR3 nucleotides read TGTGCCAGCAGTACGACAGGGAGCAAGCAGTTCTTC. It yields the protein CASSTTGSKQFF.

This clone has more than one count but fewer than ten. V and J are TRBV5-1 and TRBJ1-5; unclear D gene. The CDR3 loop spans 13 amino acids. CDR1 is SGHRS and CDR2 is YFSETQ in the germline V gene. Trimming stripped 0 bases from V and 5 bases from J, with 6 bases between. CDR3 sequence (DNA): TGCGCCAGCAGCTTGGAGGTCGATCAGCCCCAGCATTTT. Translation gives CASSLEVDQPQHF. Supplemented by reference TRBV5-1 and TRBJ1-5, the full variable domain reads KAGVTQTPRYLIKTRGQQVTLSCSPISGHRSVSWYQQTPGQGLQFLFEYFSETQRNKGNFPGRFSGRQFSNSRSEMNVSTLELGDSALYLCASSLEVDQPQHFGDGTRLSIL.

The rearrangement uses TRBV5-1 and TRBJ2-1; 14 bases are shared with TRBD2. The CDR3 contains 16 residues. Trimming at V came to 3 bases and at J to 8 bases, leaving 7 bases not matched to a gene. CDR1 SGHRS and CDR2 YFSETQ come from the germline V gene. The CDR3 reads CASSWGLAGAGDEQFF. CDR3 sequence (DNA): TGCGCCAGCAGCTGGGGACTAGCGGGAGCCGGGGATGAGCAGTTCTTC. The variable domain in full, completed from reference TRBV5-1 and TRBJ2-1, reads KAGVTQTPRYLIKTRGQQVTLSCSPISGHRSVSWYQQTPGQGLQFLFEYFSETQRNKGNFPGRFSGRQFSNSRSEMNVSTLELGDSALYLCASSWGLAGAGDEQFFGPGTRLTVL.

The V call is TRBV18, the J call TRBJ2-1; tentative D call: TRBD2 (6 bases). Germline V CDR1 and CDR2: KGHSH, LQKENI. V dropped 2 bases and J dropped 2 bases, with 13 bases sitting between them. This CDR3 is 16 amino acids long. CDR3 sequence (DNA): TGTGCCAGCTCACCAACGCAGGGAGGCCCCTACAATGAGCAGTTCTTC. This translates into CASSPTQGGPYNEQFF.

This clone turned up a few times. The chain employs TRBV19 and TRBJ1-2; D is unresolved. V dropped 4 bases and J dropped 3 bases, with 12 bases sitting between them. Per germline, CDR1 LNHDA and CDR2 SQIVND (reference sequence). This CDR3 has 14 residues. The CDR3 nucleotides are TGTGCCAGTAGTACCCGTTCCGGGGACTATGGCTACACCTTC. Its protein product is CASSTRSGDYGYTF.

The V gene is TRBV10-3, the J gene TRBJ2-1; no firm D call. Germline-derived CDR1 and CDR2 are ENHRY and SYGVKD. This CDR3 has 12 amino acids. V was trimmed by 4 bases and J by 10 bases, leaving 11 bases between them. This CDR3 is CAISVVGREQFF. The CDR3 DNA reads TGTGCCATCAGTGTTGTCGGAAGGGAGCAGTTCTTC.

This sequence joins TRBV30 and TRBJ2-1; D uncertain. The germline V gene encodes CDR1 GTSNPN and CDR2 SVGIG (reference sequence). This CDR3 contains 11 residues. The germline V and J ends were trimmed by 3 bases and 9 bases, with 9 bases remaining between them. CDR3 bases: TGTGCCTGGAGGGGATCCGGTGAGCAGTTCTTC. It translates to CAWRGSGEQFF. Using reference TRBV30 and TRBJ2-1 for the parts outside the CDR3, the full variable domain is SQTIHQWPATLVQPVGSPLSLECTVEGTSNPNLYWYRQAAGRGLQLLFYSVGIGQISSEVPQNLSASRPQDRQFILSSKKLLLSDSGFYLCAWRGSGEQFFGPGTRLTVL.

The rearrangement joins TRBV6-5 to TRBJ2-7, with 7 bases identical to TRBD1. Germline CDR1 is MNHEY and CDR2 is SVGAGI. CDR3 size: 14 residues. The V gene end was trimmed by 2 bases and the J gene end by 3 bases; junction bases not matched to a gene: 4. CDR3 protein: CASSYPGQDYEQYF. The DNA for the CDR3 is TGTGCCAGCAGTTACCCTGGACAGGACTACGAGCAGTACTTC.

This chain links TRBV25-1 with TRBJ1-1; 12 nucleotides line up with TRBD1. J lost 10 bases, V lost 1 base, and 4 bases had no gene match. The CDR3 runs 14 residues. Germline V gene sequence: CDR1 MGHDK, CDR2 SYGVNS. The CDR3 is CASSESGTGGAAFF. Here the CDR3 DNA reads TGTGCCAGCAGTGAATCCGGGACAGGGGGCGCAGCTTTCTTT.

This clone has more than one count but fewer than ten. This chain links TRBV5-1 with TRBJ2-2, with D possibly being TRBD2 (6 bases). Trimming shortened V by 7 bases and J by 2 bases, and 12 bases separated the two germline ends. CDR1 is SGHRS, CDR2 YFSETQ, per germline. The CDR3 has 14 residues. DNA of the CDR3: TGCGCCAGCGCAGGAGGGACCAACACCGGGGAGCTGTTTTTT. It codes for CASAGGTNTGELFF.

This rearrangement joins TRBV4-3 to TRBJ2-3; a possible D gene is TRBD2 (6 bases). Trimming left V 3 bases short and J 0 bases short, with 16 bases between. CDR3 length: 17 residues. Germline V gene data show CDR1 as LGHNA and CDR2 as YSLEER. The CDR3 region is CASSHPTTLASTDTQYF. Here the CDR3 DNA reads TGCGCCAGCAGCCACCCGACCACTCTAGCGAGCACAGATACGCAGTATTTT.

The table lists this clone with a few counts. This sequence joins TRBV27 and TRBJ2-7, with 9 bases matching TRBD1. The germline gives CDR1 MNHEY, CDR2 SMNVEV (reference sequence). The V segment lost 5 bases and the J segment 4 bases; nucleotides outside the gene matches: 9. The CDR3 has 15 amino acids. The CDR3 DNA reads TGTGCCAGCAGTCTTTGGGGACAGGGTGGGTACGAGCAGTACTTC. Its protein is CASSLWGQGGYEQYF.

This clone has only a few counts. In nucleotides, the CDR3 is TGTGCCAGCTCACCGACCTCGACAGACCAGTACTTC. This encodes CASSPTSTDQYF. The J gene is TRBJ2-4, the V gene TRBV18, with a weak D call TRBD1 (5 bases). Germline V CDR1 and CDR2: KGHSH, LQKENI. The CDR3 length is 12 residues. Between the trimmed V and J ends, which lost 3 bases and 13 bases, there was a span of 13 bases. Using reference TRBV18 and TRBJ2-4 for the parts outside the CDR3, the full variable domain is NAGVMQNPRHLVRRRGQEARLRCSPMKGHSHVYWYRQLPEEGLKFMVYLQKENIIDESGMPKERFSAEFPKEGPSILRIQQVVRGDSAAYFCASSPTSTDQYFGAGTRLSVL.

CDR3 in amino acids: CAGDRGGYNEQFF. CDR3 nucleotide sequence: TGTGCCGGGGACAGGGGAGGGTACAATGAGCAGTTCTTC. The chain carries TRBV30 and TRBJ2-1, with 10 bases matching TRBD1. The length of the CDR3 is 13 residues. J lost 4 bases, V lost 8 bases, and 5 bases had no gene match. From germline, CDR1 is GTSNPN and CDR2 SVGIG (reference sequence). The full variable domain, rest sourced from reference TRBV30 and TRBJ2-1, is SQTIHQWPATLVQPVGSPLSLECTVEGTSNPNLYWYRQAAGRGLQLLFYSVGIGQISSEVPQNLSASRPQDRQFILSSKKLLLSDSGFYLCAGDRGGYNEQFFGPGTRLTVL.

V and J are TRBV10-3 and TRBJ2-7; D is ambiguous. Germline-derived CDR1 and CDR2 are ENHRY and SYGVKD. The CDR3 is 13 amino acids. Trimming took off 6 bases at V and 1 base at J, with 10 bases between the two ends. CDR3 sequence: CAISPAGSYEQYF. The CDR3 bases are TGTGCCATCAGCCCTGCCGGGTCCTACGAGCAGTACTTC.

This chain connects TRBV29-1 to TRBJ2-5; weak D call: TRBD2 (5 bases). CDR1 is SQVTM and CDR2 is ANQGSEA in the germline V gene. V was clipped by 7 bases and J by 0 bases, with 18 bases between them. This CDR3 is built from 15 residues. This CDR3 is CSAGERNLYQETQYF. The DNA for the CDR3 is TGCAGCGCCGGGGAGAGAAATTTGTACCAAGAGACCCAGTACTTC.

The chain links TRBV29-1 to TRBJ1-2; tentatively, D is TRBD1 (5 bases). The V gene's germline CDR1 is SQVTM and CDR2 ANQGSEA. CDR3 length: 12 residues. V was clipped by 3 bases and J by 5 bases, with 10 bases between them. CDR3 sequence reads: CSVDPGRYGYTF. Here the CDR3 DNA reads TGCAGCGTTGATCCGGGGCGGTATGGCTACACCTTC.

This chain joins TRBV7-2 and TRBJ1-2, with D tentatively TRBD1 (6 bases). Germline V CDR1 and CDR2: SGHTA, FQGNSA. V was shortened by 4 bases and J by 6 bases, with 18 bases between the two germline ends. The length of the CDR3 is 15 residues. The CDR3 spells CASSSQGYAGDGYTF. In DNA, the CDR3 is TGTGCCAGCAGCTCACAGGGCTACGCTGGCGATGGCTACACCTTC.

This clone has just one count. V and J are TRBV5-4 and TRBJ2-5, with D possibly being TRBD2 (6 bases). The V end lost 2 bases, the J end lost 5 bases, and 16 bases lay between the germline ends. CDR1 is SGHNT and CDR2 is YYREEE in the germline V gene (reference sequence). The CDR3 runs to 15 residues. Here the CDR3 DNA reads TGTGCCAGCAGCTTACCGACTAGAGGCCGGGAGACCCAGTACTTC. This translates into CASSLPTRGRETQYF.

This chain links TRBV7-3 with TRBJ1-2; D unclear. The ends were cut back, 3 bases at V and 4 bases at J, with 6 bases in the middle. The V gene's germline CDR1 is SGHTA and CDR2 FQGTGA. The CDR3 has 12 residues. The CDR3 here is CASSFGFYGYTF. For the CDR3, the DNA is TGTGCCAGCAGCTTTGGTTTCTATGGCTACACCTTC.

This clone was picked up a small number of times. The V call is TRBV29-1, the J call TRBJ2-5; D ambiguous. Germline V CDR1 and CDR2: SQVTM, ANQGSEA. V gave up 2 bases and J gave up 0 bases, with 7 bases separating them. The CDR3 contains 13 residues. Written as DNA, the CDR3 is TGCAGCGTTGAAAGGGTGTACCAAGAGACCCAGTACTTC. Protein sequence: CSVERVYQETQYF.